A selection of T cell receptor beta chains follows, all from one sample in a study of T cell changes during pregnancy in multiple sclerosis. Clones were sequenced by immunoSEQ multiplex PCR, and TCRdb holds only the in-frame ones, with some missing. This sample has over 25,000 clones, with more than 85% found just once. This specimen was CD4+ T cells from peripheral blood mononuclear cells, taken in the second trimester of pregnancy. Every receptor here comes from a female donor with multiple sclerosis, enrolled in a pregnancy study. The CDR3 runs from the conserved cysteine through the conserved F or W. A D gene is named only where the DNA matches it firmly. A clone size is listed for some rows: how often the clone was seen (once, few, many), or a class if it is expanded.

V gene,clone size,D gene,CDR3 protein
TRBV28,.,.,CASSPLTLASYEQYF
TRBV2,.,.,CASAGGGNYGYTF
TRBV30,.,TRBD1,CAWSGIQGVTYEQYF
TRBV19,.,TRBD2,CASSGLVGRTDTQYF
TRBV4-1,.,TRBD1,CASSQGQGVRTEAFF
TRBV30,.,.,CAWSPPFDRSNQPQHF
TRBV6-5,few,.,CASSYRGRGKEAFF
TRBV19,.,TRBD1,CASSPGTGRLGEQFF
TRBV6-4,.,TRBD1,CASSPGTESTDTQYF
TRBV9,.,TRBD2,CASSVVPSGRVNEQFF
TRBV14,once,.,CASSRWLAVNEQFF
TRBV6-1,once,TRBD2,CASSERSSGSRISYNEQFF
TRBV9,.,TRBD1,CASSATGVAGELFF
TRBV6-6,.,.,CASSLGGSSADTQYF
TRBV18,once,.,CASSPRTPGVVDYGYTF
TRBV5-5,few,TRBD2,CASSLDSGVWVSEQYF
TRBV5-8,.,TRBD1,CASSRGWGTGVSGANVLTF
TRBV19,.,.,CASSMVLWGQQITDTQYF
TRBV5-1,.,.,CASSLTQVTNEKLFF
TRBV7-2,once,TRBD1,CASSFGTASGNTIYF
TRBV2,.,.,CASRTGVADEQYF
TRBV7-2,.,.,CASSPPGSGSHNEQFF
TRBV5-6,.,.,CASSLSGGATGELFF
TRBV19,.,.,CASSTGLNTDTQYF
TRBV13,.,.,CASSLIQTAYEQYF
TRBV28,.,TRBD2,CASRGTSGYEQYF
TRBV19,.,.,CASSFQGYSNQPQHF
TRBV2,.,.,CASKYYATDTQYF
TRBV11-2,.,TRBD2,CASSLISELAGSKGYF
TRBV18,.,TRBD2,CASSPLLAGGLEQYF
TRBV14,.,.,CASSQAPGAISYEQYF
TRBV27,once,TRBD1,CASSLDRSSYNEQFF
TRBV7-9,.,.,CASSFSETQYF
TRBV18,.,TRBD2,CASSPKTGTSGLRWETQYF
TRBV10-3,.,.,CAISGSYEQYF
TRBV7-9,.,TRBD2,CASSRGREGRHEQYF
TRBV7-9,.,.,CASSLVPERNTEAFF
TRBV5-1,once,.,CASSLRLETQYF
TRBV27,.,TRBD1,CASSLRTGINGYTF
TRBV4-2,.,.,CASSQGAPPYEQYF
TRBV6-5,.,TRBD1,CASSYRGTGGGTEAFF
TRBV18,.,.,CASSSRGETQYF
TRBV7-3,.,TRBD1,CASSPGRGLHGYTF
TRBV6-1,.,.,CASSEWGRANTEAFF
TRBV5-1,.,TRBD2,CASKSSGTTDTQYF
TRBV28,.,.,CASSLPVGPGVYEQYF
TRBV15,.,TRBD1,CATSRDYGQGYEQYF
TRBV9,.,TRBD2,CASSEQLTSGRAQGANVLTF